The 30 T cell receptor beta chains presented below share a single source sample, sequenced in a study of cytomegalovirus exposure and HLA in healthy donors. TCRdb's copy holds only in-frame clones and misses some; the assay was immunoSEQ multiplex PCR. This sample has tens of thousands of clones; around 90% occur once, and the top ten carry 3.5% to 4%. The material sequenced was PBMCs. The receptors were gathered from a woman aged 18-29 years in good health and CMV-seropositive.

Details on this clone: The junction shows a germline mismatch at one end, possibly a read error. The V gene is TRBV20-1, the J gene TRBJ1-2, with D unclear. The CDR3 consists of 9 residues. CDR1 and CDR2 (germline): DFQATT, SNEGSKA (reference sequence). Written as DNA, the CDR3 is TGCAGTGCTAGCCGCCCCGAGGCCTTC. The encoded protein is CSASRPEAF.

The rearrangement joins TRBV27 to TRBJ1-5; TRBD1 agrees at 11 bases. Germline V gene sequence: CDR1 MNHEY, CDR2 SMNVEV (reference sequence). This CDR3 comprises 18 residues. V was pared by 6 bases and J by 3 bases, with 13 bases of the junction left unmatched. CDR3 DNA sequence: TGTGCCAGCAGCAGCCGGACAGGGGGCACGATTCCCAATCAGCCCCAGCATTTT. This gives the protein CASSSRTGGTIPNQPQHF.

This clone was seen many times. The chain couples TRBV5-4 to TRBJ2-7; D gene unclear. The V end lost 1 base, the J end lost 0 bases, and 5 bases lay between the germline ends. The CDR3 covers 13 residues. Germline loops: CDR1 SGHNT, CDR2 YYREEE (reference sequence). The CDR3 sequence: CASSLTNSYEQYF. CDR3 DNA: TGTGCCAGCAGCTTGACAAACTCCTACGAGCAGTACTTC.

V gene TRBV27 combines with J gene TRBJ2-2; D possibly corresponds to TRBD2 (6 bases). Germline V gene lookup returns CDR1 MNHEY and CDR2 SMNVEV (reference sequence). V was clipped by 1 base and J by 0 bases, with 9 bases between them. CDR3 length: 16 residues. Here the CDR3 reads CASSLFGGANTGELFF. As DNA, the CDR3 is TGTGCCAGCAGTTTATTCGGGGGAGCGAACACCGGGGAGCTGTTTTTT.

J is TRBJ1-1 and V is TRBV7-9; maybe TRBD1 (6 bases). Germline V gene lookup returns CDR1 SEHNR and CDR2 FQNEAQ (reference sequence). The CDR3 totals 16 residues. Deletions cut 4 bases from V and 2 bases from J, with 17 bases between. CDR3: CASSSLARGANTEAFF. The CDR3 DNA sequence: TGTGCCAGCAGCTCCTTGGCCAGGGGAGCAAACACTGAAGCTTTCTTT.

Concerning this clone itself: A read error may produce the germline difference seen at one junction end. The genes are TRBV6-6 and TRBJ2-2; D call uncertain. Germline lookup yields CDR1 MNHNY and CDR2 SVGAGI (reference sequence). The CDR3 has 11 amino acids. The CDR3 DNA follows: TGCCGATCAGGGAACACCGGGGAGCTGTTTTTT. Translated: CRSGNTGELFF.

The chain links TRBV5-4 to TRBJ2-1; maybe TRBD2 (6 bases). Germline CDR1 is SGHNT and CDR2 is YYREEE (reference sequence). Trimming removed 0 bases at V and 9 bases at J, with 10 bases between. The CDR3 length is 13 residues. CDR3 protein: CASSLGLVSEQFF. CDR3 nucleotide sequence: TGTGCCAGCAGCTTGGGACTAGTCAGTGAGCAGTTCTTC.

V usage is TRBV4-3 and J usage is TRBJ2-5, with D tentatively TRBD1 (6 bases). The germline CDR1 and CDR2 sequences are LGHNA and YSLEER. The CDR3 is made up of 15 amino acids. Trimming pared 3 bases from V and 1 base from J, leaving 12 bases between. In nucleotides, the CDR3 is TGCGCCAGCAGCCACGCACGAGGGGGCCAAGAGACCCAGTACTTC. Translating gives CASSHARGGQETQYF.

The chain employs TRBV4-1 and TRBJ2-1, with 7 positions matching TRBD2. V was clipped by 4 bases and J by 2 bases; unmatched bases: 11. The CDR3 runs to 17 residues. Germline-derived CDR1 and CDR2 are MGHRA and YSYEKL. In DNA, the CDR3 is TGCGCCAGCAGCCGGTCAGTTCTAGCGGTCCCCTACAATGAGCAGTTCTTC. This encodes CASSRSVLAVPYNEQFF.

The chain joins TRBV4-1 to TRBJ2-7; 8 nucleotides align to TRBD2. CDR1 MGHRA and CDR2 YSYEKL come from the germline V gene. V was pared by 2 bases and J by 0 bases, with 12 bases of the junction left unmatched. The CDR3 length is 18 residues. CDR3 in amino acids: CASSQFVPIAGSSYEQYF. The DNA of the CDR3 is TGCGCCAGCAGCCAATTCGTCCCGATAGCGGGGAGCTCCTACGAGCAGTACTTC.

This clone was observed a single time. The J gene is TRBJ1-1, the V gene TRBV19; TRBD1 matches 9 bases. J was trimmed by 4 bases and V by 1 base; bases with no gene match: 10. CDR1 and CDR2 from the germline V gene are LNHDA and SQIVND (reference sequence). The CDR3 loop spans 17 amino acids. Written as DNA, the CDR3 is TGTGCCAGTAGTATAGCCCGAACCGGGACAGGGCGCACTGAAGCTTTCTTT. This codes for CASSIARTGTGRTEAFF.

The rearrangement uses TRBV20-1 and TRBJ2-3; D is uncertain. CDR3 length equals 11 residues. The V end was cut by 2 bases, the J end by 8 bases, with 8 bases between. In germline, CDR1 is DFQATT, CDR2 SNEGSKA (reference sequence). The CDR3 bases are TGCAGTGCTAGACGGTTGCGTACGCAGTATTTT. As protein: CSARRLRTQYF.

This chain uses TRBV2 with TRBJ1-1, with a tentative D call TRBD1 (6 bases). Germline CDR1 is SNHLY and CDR2 is FYNNEI. The V and J ends lost 5 bases and 1 base respectively, with 8 bases between them. The CDR3 runs to 13 residues. The CDR3 is CASSRTANTEAFF. The CDR3 DNA reads TGTGCCAGCAGTCGGACAGCGAACACTGAAGCTTTCTTT.

The chain recombines TRBV19 with TRBJ1-2, with TRBD1 matching 8 bases. V lost 4 bases to trimming and J lost 5 bases; unmatched junction nucleotides: 6. CDR1 and CDR2 (germline): LNHDA, SQIVND (reference sequence). The CDR3 extends over 14 amino acids. The CDR3 region is CASSSHRGSYGYTF. In DNA, the CDR3 is TGTGCCAGTAGTAGTCACAGGGGGTCTTATGGCTACACCTTC.

The rearrangement links TRBV5-6 to TRBJ2-1, with TRBD1 matching over 10 bases. This CDR3 has 17 amino acids. Germline-derived CDR1 and CDR2 are SGHDT and YYEEEE. Germline trimming cut 0 bases from V and 3 bases from J; bases unmatched to any gene: 6. CDR3 coding DNA: TGTGCCAGCAGCTTGGCCCCGGGACAGGGGATCTACAATGAGCAGTTCTTC. Its protein is CASSLAPGQGIYNEQFF. Full variable domain (outside the CDR3, taken from reference TRBV5-6 and TRBJ2-1): DAGVTQSPTHLIKTRGQQVTLRCSPKSGHDTVSWYQQALGQGPQFIFQYYEEEERQRGNFPDRFSGHQFPNYSSELNVNALLLGDSALYLCASSLAPGQGIYNEQFFGPGTRLTVL.

This chain connects TRBV10-2 to TRBJ1-5, with D possibly TRBD1 on 5 matching bases. V was trimmed by 1 base and J by 4 bases, leaving 8 bases between them. CDR3 size: 14 residues. Germline CDR1 WSHSY, CDR2 SAAADI. The CDR3, as DNA: TGCGCCAGCAGTGAGTTGGGGGGGAATCAGCCCCAGCATTTT. Translation gives CASSELGGNQPQHF.

This chain connects TRBV28 to TRBJ2-7; tentative D call: TRBD2 (5 bases). Deletions cut 4 bases from V and 4 bases from J, with 26 bases between. The CDR3 has 18 amino acids. The germline V gene encodes CDR1 MDHEN and CDR2 SYDVKM. CDR3 coding DNA: TGTGCCAGCAGTTCCGATCGACATTGGGCGGGCGCCTTATACGAGCAGTACTTC. Protein sequence: CASSSDRHWAGALYEQYF.

This chain links TRBV30 with TRBJ2-2, with D maybe TRBD1 (5 bases). Germline CDR1 is GTSNPN and CDR2 is SVGIG (reference sequence). Trimming cost V 0 bases and J 6 bases, with 5 bases left between them. This CDR3 has 12 amino acids. The CDR3 sequence: CAWSVQAGELFF. The CDR3 DNA sequence: TGTGCCTGGAGTGTACAGGCCGGGGAGCTGTTTTTT.

The CDR3 DNA reads TGTGCCAGCAGCGTGACAGGGGGCTCGGACGAGCAGTACTTC. It yields the protein CASSVTGGSDEQYF. J is TRBJ2-7 and V is TRBV6-5; 10 positions match TRBD1. Germline values: CDR1 MNHEY, CDR2 SVGAGI. V shed 6 bases and J 5 bases; nucleotides not matched to a gene: 7. This CDR3 spans 14 amino acids.

There are a few counts of this clone. The chain links TRBV6-6 to TRBJ1-5, with TRBD1 as a possible D gene (5 bases). The CDR3 length is 14 residues. The V gene lost 5 bases and the J gene lost 0 bases, with 8 bases spanning the gap. The germline V gene encodes CDR1 MNHNY and CDR2 SVGAGI (reference sequence). CDR3 DNA: TGTGCCAGCAGTAGACAGAATAGCAATCAGCCCCAGCATTTT. It encodes CASSRQNSNQPQHF.

This clone was picked up a small number of times. V is TRBV7-9 and J is TRBJ2-2, with D possibly matching TRBD1 (5 bases). Per the germline V gene, CDR1 is SEHNR and CDR2 is FQNEAQ (reference sequence). With 3 bases removed from V and 7 bases from J, the gap between germline ends came to 12 bases. The length of the CDR3 is 14 residues. CDR3 bases: TGTGCCAGCAGCTTCCCGACAGAAAACGGGGAGCTGTTTTTT. This gives the protein CASSFPTENGELFF.

The rearrangement links TRBV6-5 to TRBJ1-1; 7 nucleotides agree with TRBD1. Germline CDR1 reads MNHEY; CDR2 reads SVGAGI. CDR3 size: 13 residues. V shed 2 bases and J 11 bases; nucleotides not matched to a gene: 8. The CDR3 protein is CASSYEQGRWAFF. As DNA, the CDR3 is TGTGCCAGCAGTTACGAACAGGGGCGTTGGGCTTTCTTT.

The rearrangement links TRBV7-2 to TRBJ2-3, with TRBD2 matching over 9 bases. From germline, CDR1 is SGHTA and CDR2 FQGNSA. V lost 5 bases, J lost 0 bases, and 3 bases stayed unmatched. The CDR3 totals 15 residues. In DNA form, the CDR3 reads TGTGCCAGCAGCCAAACTAGCGGGAGCACAGATACGCAGTATTTT. It translates to CASSQTSGSTDTQYF.

The V gene is TRBV6-1, the J gene TRBJ2-7, with no clear D. V was pared by 4 bases and J by 7 bases, with 20 bases between. CDR1 and CDR2 from the germline V gene are MNHNS and SASEGT. The CDR3 is 15 residues long. CDR3 residues: CASSVSEESEWEQYF. The DNA of the CDR3 is TGTGCCAGCAGTGTCAGTGAGGAGTCGGAGTGGGAGCAGTACTTC.

V and J are TRBV12-2 and TRBJ1-5; the D call of TRBD1 is as the table states it, not checked on the DNA. TRBV12-2 is tagged as a pseudogene. CDR3 length: 16 amino acids. This CDR3 is CASRLARDRVDQPQHF. The CDR3 DNA is TGTGCAAGTCGCTTAGCGAGGGACAGGGTAGATCAGCCCCAGCATTTT.

The chain has TRBV7-8 and TRBJ1-6; possible D gene TRBD1, 5 bases. The CDR3 contains 15 residues. Germline V gene lookup returns CDR1 SGHVS and CDR2 FQNEAQ. V lost 4 bases and J 7 bases, leaving 14 bases between the germline ends. This CDR3 is CASSSPSAGNSPLHF. The DNA for the CDR3 is TGTGCCAGCAGCTCCCCTTCGGCAGGGAATTCACCCCTCCACTTT.

This chain joins TRBV5-1 and TRBJ2-3; 8 nucleotides line up with TRBD2. Trimming took 0 bases from V and 2 from J; bases not matched to a gene: 11. Germline-derived CDR1 and CDR2 are SGHRS and YFSETQ. The CDR3 extends over 18 amino acids. CDR3 region: CASSLGGLVGGPTDTQYF. CDR3 nucleotides: TGCGCCAGCAGCTTGGGGGGACTAGTCGGGGGCCCCACAGATACGCAGTATTTT.

The V and J genes are TRBV7-9 and TRBJ1-2, with 7 bases lining up with TRBD1. J was trimmed by 0 bases and V by 5 bases; bases with no gene match: 9. The CDR3 length is 16 residues. Germline loops: CDR1 SEHNR, CDR2 FQNEAQ (reference sequence). CDR3 amino acids: CASSQSGTAANYGYTF. In DNA, the CDR3 is TGTGCCAGCAGCCAATCCGGGACAGCTGCTAACTATGGCTACACCTTC.

The chain employs TRBV28 and TRBJ2-2; 8 bases are a match to TRBD1. The CDR3 consists of 15 residues. With 3 bases clipped from V and 4 bases from J, the junction kept 4 bases outside the gene matches. Germline V lookup: CDR1 MDHEN, CDR2 SYDVKM. For the CDR3, the DNA is TGTGCCAGCAGTTTCAGGGGGCTATTCACCGGGGAGCTGTTTTTT. It is translated as CASSFRGLFTGELFF. Drawing the rest from reference TRBV28 and TRBJ2-2, the complete variable domain is DVKVTQSSRYLVKRTGEKVFLECVQDMDHENMFWYRQDPGLGLRLIYFSYDVKMKEKGDIPEGYSVSREKKERFSLILESASTNQTSMYLCASSFRGLFTGELFFGEGSRLTVL.

J is TRBJ2-6 and V is TRBV6-1; 9 bases match TRBD2. V shed 4 bases, J shed 0 bases, and the junction held 4 bases outside the gene matches. CDR3 length: 17 amino acids. The germline V gene encodes CDR1 MNHNS and CDR2 SASEGT. The CDR3 nucleotides read TGTGCCAGCAGTGTTCTAGCGGGGCTCTCTGGGGCCAACGTCCTGACTTTC. It is translated as CASSVLAGLSGANVLTF.